These T cell receptor beta chains were read from a single sample in a study of shared clonotypes between healthy human individuals. Using immunoSEQ multiplex PCR, the repertoire was profiled, and TCRdb retains in-frame clones only, with some absent. The table has over a million clones, approximately 80% seen once. Sequencing was carried out using memory CD4+ T cells from PBMCs. The receptors derive from a man between 18 and 29 years old in good health. Some clones in this sample may be carry-over from other donors' samples. Each CDR3 is given with its conserved first and last residue. A D gene is named only where the DNA matches it firmly. Expanded clones get a size class; other rows say once, few or many, or leave the size out.

clone size	D gene	V gene	J gene	CDR3 DNA	CDR3 protein
NA	TRBD2	TRBV28	TRBJ2-2	TGTGCCAGCAGAGGACTAGCGGGAGGGCCGGGGGAGCTGTTTTTT	CASRGLAGGPGELFF
NA	NA	TRBV15	TRBJ1-2	TGTGCCACCAGCAGAGAGCGATATGGCTACACCTTC	CATSRERYGYTF
NA	TRBD1	TRBV19	TRBJ2-2	TGTGCCAGTAGTATATATACCAGGGGGTCCGGGGAGCTGTTTTTT	CASSIYTRGSGELFF
NA	TRBD2	TRBV19	TRBJ2-3	TGTGCCAGTAGTATAACTAGCGGGACCACAGATACGCAGTATTTT	CASSITSGTTDTQYF
NA	NA	TRBV14	TRBJ2-7	TGTGCCAGCAGCCCTAATGTTCCGGGACTGAACTTCTACGAGCAGTACTTC	CASSPNVPGLNFYEQYF
NA	NA	TRBV6-1	TRBJ2-6	TGTGCCACCAGTACCGGGGCCAACGTCCTGACTTTC	CATSTGANVLTF
NA	NA	TRBV5-1	TRBJ2-5	TGCGCCAGCAGGCAGGACCCCTATGGGAGGGAGACCCAGTACTTC	CASRQDPYGRETQYF
NA	TRBD1	TRBV2	TRBJ2-5	TGTGCCAGCAGCGAATCAGGGGGCCTGGAGACCCAGTACTTC	CASSESGGLETQYF
NA	NA	TRBV28	TRBJ2-1	TGTGCCAGCAGTTTTACCCGGGGCCGCAATGAGCAGTTCTTC	CASSFTRGRNEQFF
NA	NA	TRBV5-6	TRBJ1-4	TGTGCCAGCAGTTTGGGAGGAGCGCCTGCTAATGAAAAACTGTTTTTT	CASSLGGAPANEKLFF
NA	NA	TRBV2	TRBJ2-2	TGTGCCAGCAGGTACCAGGTGGATGCGAACACCGGGGAGCTGTTTTTT	CASRYQVDANTGELFF
NA	TRBD2	TRBV11-1	TRBJ2-7	TGTGCCAGCAGCTTCGGGACTAGCGGCTACGAGCAGTACTTC	CASSFGTSGYEQYF
NA	TRBD2	TRBV27	TRBJ2-3	TGTGCCAGCAGTTTATTAGGAGCGGGAGTAGGGTCAGATACGCAGTATTTT	CASSLLGAGVGSDTQYF
many	NA	TRBV28	TRBJ1-5	TGTGCCAGCAGCACCCCCGGACGGGCTTATAGCAATCAGCCCCAGCATTTT	CASSTPGRAYSNQPQHF
few	NA	TRBV25-1	TRBJ1-2	TGTGCCAACAGACAGGAGGTTAACTATGGCTACACCTTC	CANRQEVNYGYTF
NA	TRBD2	TRBV27	TRBJ2-2	TGTGCCAGCAGTTTACGCCTAGCGGTTGGTGACACCGGGGAGCTGTTTTTT	CASSLRLAVGDTGELFF
few	NA	TRBV18	TRBJ1-1	TGTGCCAGCTCACCTTCCGACGGGAATGAAGCTTTCTTT	CASSPSDGNEAFF
many	NA	TRBV20-1	TRBJ1-2	TGCAGTGCTTTGGAGGTTGAAGGCTACACCTTC	CSALEVEGYTF
NA	NA	TRBV5-1	TRBJ1-1	TGCGCCAGCAGCTTGGATGGGGGGATCACTGAAGCTTTCTTT	CASSLDGGITEAFF
NA	NA	TRBV4-2	TRBJ1-2	TGTGCCAGCAGCCAAGATCCTAGGGGTAATGGCTACACCTTC	CASSQDPRGNGYTF
NA	NA	TRBV28	TRBJ1-5	TGTGCCAGCAGTTTACCGGGGGGAGGCAATCAGCCCCAGCATTTT	CASSLPGGGNQPQHF
few	NA	TRBV15	TRBJ2-1	TGTGCCACCAGCCGGATTCCGGGGCCGGGCAATGAGCAGTTCTTC	CATSRIPGPGNEQFF
NA	NA	TRBV5-1	TRBJ2-5	TGCGCCAGCAGCTTGCAGGGACGGACCCTCCAGTACTTC	CASSLQGRTLQYF
NA	TRBD1	TRBV29-1	TRBJ1-5	TGCAGCGTTGCGTTTTCAGGGGGTGGCAATCAGCCCCAGCATTTT	CSVAFSGGGNQPQHF
NA	TRBD2	TRBV6-6	TRBJ2-1	TGTGCCAGCAGTTACGGAATATCCGGGAGGGACAATGAGCAGTTCTTC	CASSYGISGRDNEQFF
NA	NA	TRBV7-3	TRBJ2-2	TGTGCCGGCAGCCCCCGTGACATCTCCGTGGGCGGGGAGCTGTTTTTT	CAGSPRDISVGGELFF
NA	NA	TRBV5-1	TRBJ2-1	TGCGCCAGCAGCTTGGCCGGCCCGTTGCAGTTCTTC	CASSLAGPLQFF
NA	NA	TRBV27	TRBJ2-7	TGTGCCAGCAGTTTAAAGGGGGGGAGCTCCTACGAGCAGTACTTC	CASSLKGGSSYEQYF
many	NA	TRBV7-6	TRBJ2-7	TGTGCCAGCAGCCCCCAGGGGACCTACGAGCAGTACTTC	CASSPQGTYEQYF
NA	TRBD2	TRBV11-3	TRBJ2-3	TGTGCCAGCAGTCCGGGGGGGAGGACCCGAACAGATACGCAGTATTTT	CASSPGGRTRTDTQYF
NA	TRBD2	TRBV28	TRBJ2-7	TGTGCCAGCAGTTTATCCCCTAGCGGGCCCTCCTCCTACGAGCAGTACTTC	CASSLSPSGPSSYEQYF
NA	TRBD2	TRBV12-5	TRBJ2-7	TGTGCTAGTGGTTTGGTACTGAGCGGGAGGACGTACGAGCAGTACTTC	CASGLVLSGRTYEQYF
NA	NA	TRBV9	TRBJ2-7	TGTGCCAGCAGCGTAGAACCTACGGGGGCCTACGAGCAGTACTTC	CASSVEPTGAYEQYF
NA	NA	TRBV7-3	TRBJ2-1	TGTGCCAGCAGCTTAGGAGCGGGCTCTTACAATGAGCAGTTCTTC	CASSLGAGSYNEQFF
few	NA	TRBV18	TRBJ2-2	TGTGCCAGCTCACCCATGAACACCGGGGAGCTGTTTTTT	CASSPMNTGELFF
NA	TRBD1	TRBV2	TRBJ1-2	TGTGCCACACGGGACAGCCTTAACTATGGCTACACCTTC	CATRDSLNYGYTF
NA	NA	TRBV28	TRBJ1-3	TGTGCCAGCAGTTTATCGGATAGAAACACCATATATTTT	CASSLSDRNTIYF
many	TRBD1	TRBV28	TRBJ1-4	TGTGCCAGCAGTTCCCCAGGGACAGCAACTAATGAAAAACTGTTTTTT	CASSSPGTATNEKLFF
NA	TRBD2	TRBV7-9	TRBJ2-7	TGTGCCAGCAGCCCCGGGACTAGCCCTTACGAGCAGTACTTC	CASSPGTSPYEQYF
NA	NA	TRBV4-1	TRBJ1-2	TGCGCCAGCAGCCAAAAGGACGGAAACTATGGCTACACCTTC	CASSQKDGNYGYTF
NA	TRBD1	TRBV5-1	TRBJ2-5	TGCGCCAGCAGCGTGGGACAGTCGGAGACCCAGTACTTC	CASSVGQSETQYF
NA	TRBD2	TRBV29-1	TRBJ2-3	TGCAGCGTAGTAGCGGGAGCGGCAGATACGCAGTATTTT	CSVVAGAADTQYF
NA	NA	TRBV11-3	TRBJ2-5	TGTGCCAGCAGCCACGGACAGAGTCAAGAGACCCAGTACTTC	CASSHGQSQETQYF
few	NA	TRBV7-2	TRBJ1-3	TGTGCCAGCAGCTTAGGGGGCAGGGTGAACACCATATATTTT	CASSLGGRVNTIYF
NA	TRBD1	TRBV18	TRBJ2-7	TGTGCCAGCTCACGTCGACAGGGCCAAGATATCCCAGGGCAGTACTTC	CASSRRQGQDIPGQYF
NA	TRBD2	TRBV5-4	TRBJ2-3	TGTGCCAGCAGCGCCGCGAGGGAGGGGCGAGATACGCAGTATTTT	CASSAAREGRDTQYF
NA	NA	TRBV9	TRBJ2-2	TGTGCCAGCAGCGTCGGGCAGTCCGGGGAGCTGTTTTTT	CASSVGQSGELFF
NA	NA	TRBV28	TRBJ1-5	TGTGCCAGCAGTTTATGGAACTTGGGGGTCAAAAATCAGCCCCAGCATTTT	CASSLWNLGVKNQPQHF
once	TRBD1	TRBV29-1	TRBJ1-2	TGCAGCGTCGTGAGCAACGACAGGGTTGGCTACACCTTC	CSVVSNDRVGYTF
NA	TRBD1	TRBV6-1	TRBJ2-7	TGTGCCAGCAGTGAGTCGACAGGGGGCTATTACGAGCAGTACTTC	CASSESTGGYYEQYF